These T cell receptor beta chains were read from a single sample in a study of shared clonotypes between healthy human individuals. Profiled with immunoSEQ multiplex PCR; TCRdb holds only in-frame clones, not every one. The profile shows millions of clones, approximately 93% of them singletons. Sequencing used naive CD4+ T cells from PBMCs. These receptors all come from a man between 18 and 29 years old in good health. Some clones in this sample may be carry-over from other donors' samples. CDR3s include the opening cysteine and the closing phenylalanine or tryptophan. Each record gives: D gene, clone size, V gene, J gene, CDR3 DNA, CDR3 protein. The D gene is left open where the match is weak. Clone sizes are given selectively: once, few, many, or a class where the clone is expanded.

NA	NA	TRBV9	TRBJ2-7	TGTGCCAGCAGCTCCGGGGGAGGAGGGGCCTACGAGCAGTACTTC	CASSSGGGGAYEQYF
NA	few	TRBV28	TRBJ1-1	TGTGCCAGCAGTTTATTAACCTATTGGGGAGCTTTCTTT	CASSLLTYWGAFF
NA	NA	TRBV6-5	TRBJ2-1	TGTGCCAGCAGCCGGGATTCGGGAAACAATGAGCAGTTCTTC	CASSRDSGNNEQFF
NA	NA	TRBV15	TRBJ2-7	TGTGCCACCAGCCCCCCCCGGGACGGTACCTACGAGCAGTACTTC	CATSPPRDGTYEQYF
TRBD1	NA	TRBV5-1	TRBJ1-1	TGCGCCAGCAGCGACGGGACAGGGGGAGAAGCTTTCTTT	CASSDGTGGEAFF
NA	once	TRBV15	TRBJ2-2	TGTGCCACCAGCAGAGATGCCTCGCGCGCCGGGGAGCTGTTTTTT	CATSRDASRAGELFF
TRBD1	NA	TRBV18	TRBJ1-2	TGTGCCAGCTCACCACCTCGGGACAGCAACTATGGCTACACCTTC	CASSPPRDSNYGYTF
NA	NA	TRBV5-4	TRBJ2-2	TGTGCCAGCAGCACGGGACTTTCGAACACCGGGGAGCTGTTTTTT	CASSTGLSNTGELFF
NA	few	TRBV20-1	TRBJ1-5	TGCAGTGCGACGGGCAATCAGCCCCAGCATTTT	CSATGNQPQHF
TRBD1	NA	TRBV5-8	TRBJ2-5	TGTGCCAGCAGCAGGCGACAGGGGGCGCGTCGGGAGACCCAGTACTTC	CASSRRQGARRETQYF
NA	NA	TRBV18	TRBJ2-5	TGTGCCAGCTCCGCGGGCCCCCTAGCTCGGGAGACCCAGTACTTC	CASSAGPLARETQYF
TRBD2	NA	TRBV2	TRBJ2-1	TGTGCCAGCACCTATAGGCGGGAGTGGAATGAGCAGTTCTTC	CASTYRREWNEQFF
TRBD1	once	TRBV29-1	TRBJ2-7	TGCAGCGTAACAGGACAGGTCAATGGGGGTGAGCAGTACTTC	CSVTGQVNGGEQYF
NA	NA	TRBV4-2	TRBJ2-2	TGTGCCAGCAGCCAACGCTCCGGGGAGCTGTTTTTT	CASSQRSGELFF
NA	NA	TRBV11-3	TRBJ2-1	TGTGCCAGCAGCTTAGACGGGCAGAGGGCTAATGAGCAGTTCTTC	CASSLDGQRANEQFF
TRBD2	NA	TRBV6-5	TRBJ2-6	TGTGCCAGCAACCGGGCGGGAGAAGGCGTCCTGACTTTC	CASNRAGEGVLTF
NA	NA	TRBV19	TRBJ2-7	TGTGCCAGTAGTATGGGGAAGGAGGCGGCGAGCTCCTACGAGCAGTACTTC	CASSMGKEAASSYEQYF
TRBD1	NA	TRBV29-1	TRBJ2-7	TGCAGCGCCACAGGGGGATCCTACGAGCAGTACTTC	CSATGGSYEQYF
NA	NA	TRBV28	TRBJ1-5	TGTGCCAGCAGTCCCCGGGGAGGGGAAAATCAGCCCCAGCATTTT	CASSPRGGENQPQHF
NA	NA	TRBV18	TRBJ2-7	TGTGCCAGCTCACCACGGGACACGAGCTCCTACGAGCAGTACTTC	CASSPRDTSSYEQYF
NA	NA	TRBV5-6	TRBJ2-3	TGTGCCAGCAGCTCCCTACAGGGCACAGATACGCAGTATTTT	CASSSLQGTDTQYF
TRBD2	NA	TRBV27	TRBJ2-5	TGTGCCAGCAGTTCCTTGGGGGAGGGGCAAGAGACCCAGTACTTC	CASSSLGEGQETQYF
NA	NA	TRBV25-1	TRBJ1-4	TGTGCCAGCAGTGATGATAGTCAGGGAAATGAAAAACTGTTTTTT	CASSDDSQGNEKLFF
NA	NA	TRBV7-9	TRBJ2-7	TGTGCCAGCAGCTTCGCGTCGGACGAGCAGTACTTC	CASSFASDEQYF
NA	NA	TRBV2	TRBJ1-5	TGTGCCAGCTCTTCCCAAACAGGGTATCAGCCCCAGCATTTT	CASSSQTGYQPQHF
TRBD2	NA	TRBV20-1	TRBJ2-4	TGCAGTGCTAGGCGGGGGAACATTCAGTACTTC	CSARRGNIQYF
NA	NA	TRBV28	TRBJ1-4	TGTGCCAGCAGTTTAGGCCTCGGGTGGAATGAAAAACTGTTTTTT	CASSLGLGWNEKLFF
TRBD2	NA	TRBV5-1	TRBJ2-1	TGCGCCAGCAGCTGGGATGAGGGAGGGCCAGTGTATGAGCAGTTCTTC	CASSWDEGGPVYEQFF
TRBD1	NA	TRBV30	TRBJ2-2	TGTGCCTGGGGGGACAGTCCGAACACCGGGGAGCTGTTTTTT	CAWGDSPNTGELFF
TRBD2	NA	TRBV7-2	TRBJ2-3	TGTGCCAGCAGCTCGTTAGCGGGAGTTTCAGATACGCAGTATTTT	CASSSLAGVSDTQYF
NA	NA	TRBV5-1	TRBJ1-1	TGCGCCAGCAGCCATACTACCATGAACACTGAAGCTTTCTTT	CASSHTTMNTEAFF